The 26 T cell receptor beta chains below were found in one sample sequenced in a study of CD8+ T cells in alopecia areata. The treatment: oral pan-JAK inhibitor, 5-10 mg twice daily. Following RNA extraction, reverse transcription yielded cDNA that acted as the sequencing template. Sequencing used immunoSEQ multiplex PCR; TCRdb keeps in-frame clones, though not all of them. The sample records 150,000 or so clones, 86% being singletons. The sample in question was CD8+ T cells sorted from blood, obtained at week 4, from a patient treated with tofacitinib. These receptors were obtained from a human donor with alopecia areata.

The V and J genes are TRBV27 and TRBJ1-4; D uncertain. CDR1 is MNHEY and CDR2 is SMNVEV in the germline V gene (reference sequence). The CDR3 is made up of 14 amino acids. With 6 bases removed from V and 6 bases from J, the gap between germline ends came to 14 bases. As DNA, the CDR3 is TGTGCCAGCAGGGGAAGGCAGGCCGATGAAAAACTGTTTTTT. Translation gives CASRGRQADEKLFF.

V and J are TRBV15 and TRBJ2-7, with TRBD1 matching 8 bases. Unmatched junction bases numbered 11, after V lost 5 bases and J lost 5 bases. The CDR3 covers 15 residues. Germline V gene sequence: CDR1 LNHNV, CDR2 YYDKDF (reference sequence). CDR3 nucleotides: TGTGCCACCAGCGGCGAAGACAGGGGAACCCACGAGCAGTACTTC. It specifies CATSGEDRGTHEQYF.

The rearrangement joins TRBV9 to TRBJ1-2; D possibly corresponds to TRBD1 (6 bases). This CDR3 has 17 residues. The germline V and J ends were trimmed by 7 bases and 2 bases, with 24 bases remaining between them. From germline, CDR1 is SGDLS and CDR2 YYNGEE. The CDR3: CASGSADRSDPNYGYTF. In DNA form, the CDR3 reads TGTGCCAGCGGCTCTGCAGACAGGTCCGACCCGAACTATGGCTACACCTTC. The variable domain in full, with the rest retrieved from reference TRBV9 and TRBJ1-2, is DSGVTQTPKHLITATGQRVTLRCSPRSGDLSVYWYQQSLDQGLQFLIQYYNGEERAKGNILERFSAQQFPDLHSELNLSSLELGDSALYFCASGSADRSDPNYGYTFGSGTRLTVV.

The chain carries TRBV11-2 and TRBJ2-3; D uncertain. With 5 bases removed from V and 0 bases from J, the gap between germline ends came to 15 bases. Germline V CDR1 and CDR2: SGHAT, FQNNGV. The length of the CDR3 is 16 residues. The CDR3 loop is CASSLGPSPSTDTQYF. The DNA for the CDR3 is TGTGCCAGCAGCCTAGGACCCAGTCCTAGCACAGATACGCAGTATTTT.

Sample share makes this clone medium-sized. The chain uses TRBV2 and TRBJ1-1; D gene ambiguous. The V gene's germline CDR1 is SNHLY and CDR2 FYNNEI. This CDR3 has 14 amino acids. The V gene lost 3 bases and the J gene lost 5 bases, with 13 bases spanning the gap. As DNA, the CDR3 is TGTGCCAGCAGTGATCAGAGTTCCTTTACTGAAGCTTTCTTT. Protein: CASSDQSSFTEAFF.

The V call is TRBV6-1, the J call TRBJ1-2; 7 bases agree with TRBD1. Per germline, CDR1 MNHNS and CDR2 SASEGT. Unmatched junction bases numbered 16, after V lost 7 bases and J lost 8 bases. The CDR3 loop spans 15 amino acids. CDR3 region: CASNYPPQGSPGYTF. The DNA of the CDR3 is TGTGCCAGCAACTACCCGCCACAGGGGTCCCCGGGCTACACCTTC.

This rearrangement joins TRBV4-1 to TRBJ2-1, with 8 bases aligning to TRBD2. The CDR3 has 15 amino acids. CDR1 is MGHRA, CDR2 YSYEKL, per germline. J gave up 3 bases and V 5 bases, and 6 bases lay outside the gene matches. In DNA form, the CDR3 reads TGCGCCAGCAGCTATACCGGGACTAGCTACAATGAGCAGTTCTTC. Residues: CASSYTGTSYNEQFF.

This clone was seen a single time. The rearrangement uses TRBV6-1 and TRBJ2-5; D is unresolved. The V end lost 0 bases, the J end lost 6 bases, and 5 bases lay between the germline ends. The CDR3 length is 12 residues. Germline V gene sequence: CDR1 MNHNS, CDR2 SASEGT. The DNA of the CDR3 is TGTGCCAGCAGTGAAGCGACTCAGACCCAGTACTTC. Translation: CASSEATQTQYF.

V gene TRBV6-6 combines with J gene TRBJ1-3, with TRBD1 matching 7 bases. The germline V gene encodes CDR1 MNHNY and CDR2 SVGAGI (reference sequence). Trimming removed 7 bases from V and 9 bases from J; junction bases left unmatched: 12. The CDR3 loop spans 14 amino acids. The CDR3 region has the DNA TGTGCCAGCATTCCCCTCGACAACAGGGGCACCATATATTTT. It is translated as CASIPLDNRGTIYF.

The chain couples TRBV2 to TRBJ2-5; TRBD1 or TRBD2 may be the D gene (6 bases each). Germline V gene data show CDR1 as SNHLY and CDR2 as FYNNEI. The CDR3 runs to 19 residues. Trimming shortened V by 10 bases and J by 2 bases, and 32 bases separated the two germline ends. The CDR3 coding sequence is TGTGCCACCTTTCGATGGGGGGCTGTTTCGGGGCGTACACAAGAGACCCAGTACTTC. This codes for CATFRWGAVSGRTQETQYF.

This clone was seen only a few times. The chain is built from TRBV27 and TRBJ2-7; D may be TRBD2 (6 bases). In germline, CDR1 is MNHEY, CDR2 SMNVEV (reference sequence). This CDR3 is 13 amino acids long. V lost 1 base and J lost 6, with 10 bases in between. As DNA, the CDR3 is TGTGCCAGCAGTTTATTTTCCGGGGGCGAGCAGTACTTC. The encoded protein is CASSLFSGGEQYF.

Concerning this clone itself: The sample holds other DNA sequences that translate to the same CDR3. The chain couples TRBV29-1 to TRBJ2-2, with a weak D call TRBD1 (5 bases). In germline, CDR1 is SQVTM, CDR2 ANQGSEA. The CDR3 covers 13 residues. The V and J ends lost 4 bases and 1 base respectively, with 7 bases between them. As DNA, the CDR3 is TGCAGCGTTGCCAGGGAGAACACCGGGGAGCTGTTTTTT. Its translation: CSVARENTGELFF.

This chain uses TRBV9 with TRBJ1-1; D not resolved. This CDR3 contains 14 residues. Looked up from germline, CDR1 is SGDLS and CDR2 is YYNGEE. V shed 0 bases and J shed 6 bases, with 12 bases lying between them. The CDR3 protein is CASSVEAPGPEAFF. Written as DNA, the CDR3 is TGTGCCAGCAGCGTAGAAGCCCCGGGCCCTGAAGCTTTCTTT.

This clone has only one observation. V usage is TRBV9 and J usage is TRBJ2-1; 8 nucleotides align to TRBD2. The CDR3 contains 14 residues. Germline values: CDR1 SGDLS, CDR2 YYNGEE. With 0 bases clipped from V and 8 bases from J, the junction kept 4 bases outside the gene matches. The CDR3 region is CASSVVGSGDEQFF. In DNA form, the CDR3 reads TGTGCCAGCAGCGTAGTAGGTAGCGGGGATGAGCAGTTCTTC.

This chain links TRBV9 with TRBJ2-3, with D perhaps matching TRBD1 or TRBD2 (5 bases each). The germline V and J ends were trimmed by 0 bases and 0 bases, with 8 bases remaining between them. The germline V gene encodes CDR1 SGDLS and CDR2 YYNGEE. This CDR3 has 15 residues. The CDR3 reads CASSVEGRSTDTQYF. CDR3 DNA sequence: TGTGCCAGCAGCGTAGAGGGACGTAGCACAGATACGCAGTATTTT.

This clone was seen more than once but under ten times. The CDR3 loop reads CAWTFGDEQFF. The CDR3 region has the DNA TGTGCCTGGACTTTCGGTGATGAGCAGTTCTTC. J is TRBJ2-1 and V is TRBV30, with no clear D. The length of the CDR3 is 11 residues. V lost 4 bases, J lost 8 bases, and 9 bases lay in between. Germline lookup yields CDR1 GTSNPN and CDR2 SVGIG (reference sequence).

This clone was picked up one time. V usage is TRBV6-5 and J usage is TRBJ2-1; 11 nucleotides agree with TRBD1. Germline CDR1 reads MNHEY; CDR2 reads SVGAGI. After removal of 7 bases from V and 7 bases from J, the junction contained 9 bases not matched to a gene. This CDR3 comprises 15 residues. The CDR3 spells CASTQGTGGGNEQFF. The CDR3 nucleotides are TGTGCCAGCACCCAGGGGACAGGGGGAGGAAATGAGCAGTTCTTC.

The chain couples TRBV2 to TRBJ2-3; 7 nucleotides agree with TRBD1. CDR1 is SNHLY, CDR2 FYNNEI, per germline. J was trimmed by 6 bases and V by 11 bases; bases with no gene match: 17. The CDR3 is 15 residues long. CDR3 nucleotides: TGTGCCGGGGTAGTGGGGACAGTACACACCGATACGCAGTATTTT. Translated, it gives CAGVVGTVHTDTQYF.

This clone was counted a few times. V and J are TRBV6-6 and TRBJ1-1, with D maybe TRBD1 (6 bases). Germline-derived CDR1 and CDR2 are MNHNY and SVGAGI (reference sequence). There are 15 residues in the CDR3. Trimming stripped 6 bases from V and 0 bases from J, with 14 bases between. In DNA, the CDR3 is TGTGCCAGCAGACAAAAGGGGGGAATGAACACTGAAGCTTTCTTT. This translates into CASRQKGGMNTEAFF.

The chain is built from TRBV28 and TRBJ2-7, with D possibly called TRBD1 or TRBD2 (6 bases each). CDR3 length: 13 amino acids. The germline V and J ends were trimmed by 3 bases and 6 bases, with 12 bases remaining between them. The germline V gene has CDR1 MDHEN and CDR2 SYDVKM. The CDR3 region is CASSFGGVGEQYF. CDR3 bases: TGTGCCAGCAGTTTCGGGGGCGTGGGCGAGCAGTACTTC. Looking up the rest from reference TRBV28 and TRBJ2-7 gives the full variable domain: DVKVTQSSRYLVKRTGEKVFLECVQDMDHENMFWYRQDPGLGLRLIYFSYDVKMKEKGDIPEGYSVSREKKERFSLILESASTNQTSMYLCASSFGGVGEQYFGPGTRLTVT.

This sequence joins TRBV6-6 and TRBJ2-7, with D maybe TRBD1 (8 bases). In germline, CDR1 is MNHNY, CDR2 SVGAGI (reference sequence). CDR3 length: 16 amino acids. Trimming removed 4 bases from V and 5 bases from J, with 21 bases in between. The CDR3 DNA sequence: TGTGCCAGCAGTTCGCCGGGACAGGCCCGGGGGGACGAGCAGTACTTC. Its translation: CASSSPGQARGDEQYF.

The J gene is TRBJ1-2, the V gene TRBV9, with 7 bases matching TRBD1. Looked up from germline, CDR1 is SGDLS and CDR2 is YYNGEE. The CDR3 runs 14 residues. V gave up 3 bases and J gave up 3 bases; unmatched junction bases: 5. This CDR3 reads CASSAQGRYYGYTF. The DNA of the CDR3 is TGTGCCAGCAGCGCACAGGGGCGATACTATGGCTACACCTTC.

This chain uses TRBV30 with TRBJ2-2; 12 nucleotides line up with TRBD2. V gave up 5 bases and J gave up 1 base; unmatched junction bases: 11. This CDR3 is 18 amino acids long. From germline, CDR1 is GTSNPN and CDR2 SVGIG (reference sequence). DNA of the CDR3: TGTGCCTGGGGTACCGGGACTAGCGGGCCCCGGAACACCGGGGAGCTGTTTTTT. It encodes CAWGTGTSGPRNTGELFF.

V is TRBV11-1 and J is TRBJ1-1, with D possibly TRBD1 on 5 matching bases. The V gene lost 0 bases and the J gene lost 5 bases, with 10 bases spanning the gap. CDR3 size: 14 residues. CDR1 is SGHAT and CDR2 is FQDESV in the germline V gene (reference sequence). The CDR3 spells CASSLARGWTEAFF. The CDR3 DNA reads as TGTGCCAGCAGCTTAGCTAGGGGATGGACTGAAGCTTTCTTT.

The rearrangement uses TRBV18 and TRBJ1-1; tentatively, D is TRBD1 (5 bases). Germline assignment: CDR1 KGHSH and CDR2 LQKENI. V was trimmed by 3 bases and J by 3 bases, leaving 11 bases between them. The CDR3 has 14 amino acids. The CDR3, as DNA: TGTGCCAGCTCACCGGTGGGGGGGGACACTGAAGCTTTCTTT. Translating it yields CASSPVGGDTEAFF.

This chain joins TRBV2 and TRBJ2-5, with 9 bases lining up with TRBD1. This CDR3 region has 15 residues. Germline V lookup: CDR1 SNHLY, CDR2 FYNNEI. With V trimmed by 3 bases and J by 3 bases, 5 bases remained unmatched. CDR3 bases: TGTGCCAGCAGTGACAGGACAGGGGCCAAAGAGACCCAGTACTTC. It codes for CASSDRTGAKETQYF.